This entry lists 29 T cell receptor beta chains sequenced from one sample in a study of T cells in Graves' hyperthyroidism and ophthalmopathy. Amplified TCR beta CDR3 regions derived from RNA transcripts. TCR CDR3 underwent first-round RT-PCR with the HTBI primer set. TCRdb itself ran the multiplex PCR reads through MiXCR, one entry per CDR3 protein. The sample lists over 650,000 distinct CDR3 sequences, around 15% seen once, with around 7.7% in the top ten. Sequenced material: blood. All receptors come from a man aged 18 to 29 with Graves' hyperthyroidism.

There are many counts of this clonotype. This chain joins TRBV28 and TRBJ1-5; D is uncertain. Trimming removed 1 base at V and 4 bases at J, with 5 bases between. Germline V gene data show CDR1 as MDHEN and CDR2 as SYDVKM. The CDR3 is 13 residues long. The CDR3 spells CASSLLGNQPQHF. The CDR3 DNA is TGTGCCAGCAGTTTATTGGGGAATCAGCCCCAGCATTTT.

This clonotype was detected only a few times. The V gene is TRBV27, the J gene TRBJ2-7, with 8 bases matching TRBD2. Per the germline V gene, CDR1 is MNHEY and CDR2 is SMNVEV (reference sequence). The CDR3 totals 14 residues. Trimming removed 3 bases from V and 3 bases from J; junction bases left unmatched: 4. The CDR3 is CASSFTGTSYEQYF. In nucleotides, the CDR3 is TGTGCCAGCAGTTTCACCGGGACTAGCTACGAGCAGTACTTC.

This clonotype was seen a handful of times. CDR3 DNA: TGCAGTGCCCCGAACAAGGGGGTAAGCACTGAAGCTTTCTTT. Translation: CSAPNKGVSTEAFF. The J gene is TRBJ1-1, the V gene TRBV20-1; D is perhaps TRBD1 (6 bases). The CDR3 is 14 residues long. V was shortened by 6 bases and J by 4 bases, with 18 bases between the two germline ends. Germline V lookup: CDR1 DFQATT, CDR2 SNEGSKA (reference sequence).

This rearrangement joins TRBV15 to TRBJ2-5; TRBD2 agrees at 11 bases. This CDR3 is 15 amino acids long. CDR1 and CDR2 from the germline V gene are LNHNV and YYDKDF (reference sequence). Trimming removed 8 bases from V and 5 bases from J; junction bases left unmatched: 10. CDR3 coding DNA: TGTGCCACCGCCCCCGGGTTAGCGGGAGGGGAGACCCAGTACTTC. It specifies CATAPGLAGGETQYF.

This clonotype was counted at least ten times. V gene TRBV7-9 combines with J gene TRBJ2-1, with a tentative D call TRBD2 (6 bases). The CDR3 has 15 residues. The V gene's germline CDR1 is SEHNR and CDR2 FQNEAQ (reference sequence). V lost 3 bases, J lost 6 bases, and 15 bases lay in between. CDR3 protein: CASSLGLTGGNEQFF. CDR3 DNA sequence: TGTGCCAGCAGCTTGGGACTTACGGGCGGCAATGAGCAGTTCTTC.

This clonotype was found a few times. This sequence joins TRBV28 and TRBJ1-5; maybe TRBD1 (6 bases). The CDR3 is made up of 15 amino acids. Trimming cost V 3 bases and J 2 bases, with 11 bases left between them. Germline V gene data show CDR1 as MDHEN and CDR2 as SYDVKM. CDR3 nucleotide sequence: TGTGCCAGCAGTTTGATGGACAGTGGCAATCAGCCCCAGCATTTT. Translating it yields CASSLMDSGNQPQHF. Based on the CDR3 plus reference TRBV28 and TRBJ1-5, the full variable domain is DVKVTQSSRYLVKRTGEKVFLECVQDMDHENMFWYRQDPGLGLRLIYFSYDVKMKEKGDIPEGYSVSREKKERFSLILESASTNQTSMYLCASSLMDSGNQPQHFGDGTRLSIL.

The genes are TRBV6-1 and TRBJ2-7; TRBD1 matches 12 bases. From germline, CDR1 is MNHNS and CDR2 SASEGT. There are 16 residues in the CDR3. J lost 4 bases, V lost 6 bases, and 10 bases had no gene match. The CDR3 DNA sequence: TGTGCCAGCAGGTCCGGGACAGGGGGCTTGGATTACGAGCAGTACTTC. Translating it yields CASRSGTGGLDYEQYF.

The V call is TRBV29-1, the J call TRBJ2-3; D not certain. Deletions cut 2 bases from V and 1 base from J, with 7 bases between. This CDR3 has 13 amino acids. The germline gives CDR1 SQVTM, CDR2 ANQGSEA. The CDR3 DNA follows: TGCAGCGTTGAACTGGGCGGCACAGATACGCAGTATTTT. Translation gives CSVELGGTDTQYF.

The chain has TRBV15 and TRBJ2-5; D is perhaps TRBD1 (6 bases). There are 15 residues in the CDR3. Germline CDR1 reads LNHNV; CDR2 reads YYDKDF (reference sequence). Between the trimmed V and J ends, which lost 8 bases and 7 bases, there was a span of 23 bases. CDR3 sequence (DNA): TGTGCCACCGCAGGGGCCTCTCGGTCATTCGGGACCCAGTACTTC. This sequence encodes CATAGASRSFGTQYF. The variable domain in full, completed from reference TRBV15 and TRBJ2-5, reads DAMVIQNPRYQVTQFGKPVTLSCSQTLNHNVMYWYQQKSSQAPKLLFHYYDKDFNNEADTPDNFQSRRPNTSFCFLDIRSPGLGDTAMYLCATAGASRSFGTQYFGPGTRLLVL.

This clonotype was seen only a few times. V gene TRBV11-1 combines with J gene TRBJ2-5; the match to TRBD2 covers 15 bases. CDR3 length: 18 amino acids. The germline CDR1 and CDR2 sequences are SGHAT and FQDESV (reference sequence). V lost 3 bases and J lost 0; bases outside the gene matches: 5. CDR3 sequence reads: CASSFGLAGGGYQETQYF. The CDR3, as DNA: TGTGCCAGCAGCTTCGGACTAGCGGGAGGGGGGTACCAAGAGACCCAGTACTTC. Full variable domain (outside the CDR3, taken from reference TRBV11-1 and TRBJ2-5): EAEVAQSPRYKITEKSQAVAFWCDPISGHATLYWYRQILGQGPELLVQFQDESVVDDSQLPKDRFSAERLKGVDSTLKIQPAELGDSAMYLCASSFGLAGGGYQETQYFGPGTRLLVL.

The V and J genes are TRBV11-2 and TRBJ2-4; D may be TRBD1 or TRBD2 (5 bases each). The CDR3 has 15 residues. Per germline, CDR1 SGHAT and CDR2 FQNNGV. Trimming removed 3 bases from V and 7 bases from J, with 16 bases in between. The CDR3 loop reads CASSLYRGPTNIQYF. The CDR3 DNA reads as TGTGCCAGCAGCTTGTATCGGGGACCCACCAACATTCAGTACTTC.

In DNA, the CDR3 is TGTGCCTGGAGTGTATGGGGGACTACCACCTACGAGCAGTACTTC. This codes for CAWSVWGTTTYEQYF. This chain uses TRBV30 with TRBJ2-7, with 7 bases aligning to TRBD2. Trimming at V came to 0 bases and at J to 2 bases, leaving 7 bases not matched to a gene. The germline CDR1 and CDR2 sequences are GTSNPN and SVGIG (reference sequence). This CDR3 region has 15 residues. The complete variable domain, with remaining parts taken from reference TRBV30 and TRBJ2-7, reads SQTIHQWPATLVQPVGSPLSLECTVEGTSNPNLYWYRQAAGRGLQLLFYSVGIGQISSEVPQNLSASRPQDRQFILSSKKLLLSDSGFYLCAWSVWGTTTYEQYFGPGTRLTVT.

This clonotype has a count of ten or more. The chain links TRBV7-8 to TRBJ2-7; D remains unclear. Trimming pared 4 bases from V and 2 bases from J, leaving 9 bases between. CDR1 is SGHVS, CDR2 FQNEAQ, per germline. The CDR3 has 13 amino acids. CDR3 DNA: TGTGCCAGCAGCTCCGATCGCACCTACGAGCAGTACTTC. Protein sequence: CASSSDRTYEQYF.

This clonotype was observed many times. The chain carries TRBV7-8 and TRBJ2-1, with 12 bases that match TRBD1. CDR1 and CDR2 from the germline V gene are SGHVS and FQNEAQ. Trimming cost V 3 bases and J 10 bases; bases outside gene matches: 4. This CDR3 spans 14 amino acids. The CDR3 nucleotides read TGTGCCAGCAGCTTGGGGACAGGGGGCGGGGAGCAGTTCTTC. It translates to CASSLGTGGGEQFF.

This clonotype was seen a few times. A much larger clone differs from this one at a single base, so this may be a read error. The rearrangement uses TRBV7-3 and TRBJ2-2, with TRBD2 as a possible D gene (6 bases). CDR3 length: 12 residues. Looked up from germline, CDR1 is SGHTA and CDR2 is FQGTGA. CDR3 loop: CASSFGTGGLFF. The CDR3 coding sequence is TGTGCCAGCAGCTTTGGCACCGGGGGGCTGTTTTTT.

This clonotype was counted many times. The chain has TRBV20-1 and TRBJ2-3; a possible D gene is TRBD2 (6 bases). The CDR3 totals 14 residues. V was shortened by 4 bases and J by 0 bases, with 11 bases between the two germline ends. The germline CDR1 and CDR2 sequences are DFQATT and SNEGSKA (reference sequence). In nucleotides, the CDR3 is TGCAGTGCTAAAATTAGCGGTAGCACAGATACGCAGTATTTT. Translation gives CSAKISGSTDTQYF.

The table lists this clonotype with many counts. The chain has TRBV5-6 and TRBJ2-3, with D perhaps assigned TRBD1 or TRBD2 (5 bases each). The CDR3 loop spans 15 amino acids. V lost 3 bases and J lost 3, with 14 bases in between. Germline V lookup: CDR1 SGHDT, CDR2 YYEEEE. In nucleotides, the CDR3 is TGTGCCAGCAGCTATGGGGCGGGTAGAACAGATACGCAGTATTTT. Its translation is CASSYGAGRTDTQYF.

This clonotype was counted between two and nine times. The V gene is TRBV4-3, the J gene TRBJ1-2, with 8 bases lining up with TRBD1. The CDR3 is 14 amino acids. The V gene's germline CDR1 is LGHNA and CDR2 YSLEER. V lost 6 bases to trimming and J lost 0 bases; unmatched junction nucleotides: 3. This CDR3 reads CASRHRGSNYGYTF. For the CDR3, the DNA is TGCGCCAGCAGACACAGGGGGTCTAACTATGGCTACACCTTC.

This clonotype has only one observation. The gene calls are TRBV7-3 and TRBJ1-3; weak D call: TRBD1 (5 bases). The length of the CDR3 is 16 residues. V gave up 8 bases and J gave up 2 bases, with 19 bases separating them. The germline gives CDR1 SGHTA, CDR2 FQGTGA. Written as DNA, the CDR3 is TGTGCCAGCCGGGAAGGGGCGGCCTCTCCTGGAAACACCATATATTTT. Its translation is CASREGAASPGNTIYF.

This clonotype has a count of ten or more. The V gene is TRBV28, the J gene TRBJ2-3, with TRBD2 identical over 10 bases. The CDR3 has 15 residues. V shed 7 bases and J 8 bases; nucleotides not matched to a gene: 12. The germline V gene encodes CDR1 MDHEN and CDR2 SYDVKM. CDR3 nucleotide sequence: TGTGCCAGCACCTCGGGACTAGCGCCCGGGGGTACGCAGTATTTT. Protein product: CASTSGLAPGGTQYF.

The CDR3 protein is CAIGWDGSYEQYF. The CDR3 bases are TGTGCCATCGGCTGGGACGGATCCTACGAGCAGTACTTC. The chain links TRBV7-9 to TRBJ2-7, with D perhaps given as TRBD1 or TRBD2 (5 bases each). Germline values: CDR1 SEHNR, CDR2 FQNEAQ (reference sequence). The V and J ends lost 10 bases and 1 base respectively, with 14 bases between them. The CDR3 consists of 13 residues.

Ten or more counts support this clonotype. The CDR3 spells CASSFPRIQGTEAFF. CDR3 in DNA: TGTGCCAGCAGTTTTCCGAGGATTCAAGGCACTGAAGCTTTCTTT. The chain uses TRBV28 and TRBJ1-1; D uncertain. The CDR3 has 15 residues. V lost 3 bases and J lost 4, with 15 bases in between. Germline V lookup: CDR1 MDHEN, CDR2 SYDVKM. The full variable domain, completed using reference TRBV28 and TRBJ1-1, is DVKVTQSSRYLVKRTGEKVFLECVQDMDHENMFWYRQDPGLGLRLIYFSYDVKMKEKGDIPEGYSVSREKKERFSLILESASTNQTSMYLCASSFPRIQGTEAFFGQGTRLTVV.

In this sample, this clonotype is medium-sized. The rearrangement uses TRBV11-1 and TRBJ2-3; a weak D match, TRBD2 (6 bases). V lost 3 bases to trimming and J lost 2 bases, with 12 bases between them. The V gene's germline CDR1 is SGHAT and CDR2 FQDESV (reference sequence). The CDR3 has 15 residues. DNA for the CDR3: TGTGCCAGCAGCTTGGGACTCTATACCACAGATACGCAGTATTTT. This encodes CASSLGLYTTDTQYF.

This sequence joins TRBV6-2 or TRBV6-3 and TRBJ2-4; 8 bases map to TRBD1. This CDR3 has 12 amino acids. Germline CDR1 reads MNHEY; CDR2 reads SVGEGT. After removal of 6 bases from V and 15 bases from J, the junction contained 10 bases not matched to a gene. CDR3 region: CASSLRSGTGYF. CDR3 DNA: TGTGCCAGCAGCCTAAGGTCCGGGACAGGGTACTTC.

This clonotype occurred many times. The genes are TRBV7-2 and TRBJ2-7; the D gene is possibly TRBD2 (6 bases). V lost 2 bases and J lost 7, with 9 bases in between. This CDR3 contains 12 residues. Per germline, CDR1 SGHTA and CDR2 FQGNSA. The CDR3 DNA follows: TGTGCCAGCAGCTTATTCGCGGGAGAGCAGTACTTC. Protein product: CASSLFAGEQYF.

This clonotype was recorded many times. The gene calls are TRBV28 and TRBJ2-7; D gene uncertain. This CDR3 is built from 13 residues. Germline lookup yields CDR1 MDHEN and CDR2 SYDVKM. The V gene lost 5 bases and the J gene lost 0 bases, with 8 bases spanning the gap. CDR3 sequence (DNA): TGTGCCAGCAGTACCCGCGGCTCCTACGAGCAGTACTTC. Translation: CASSTRGSYEQYF.

The rearrangement uses TRBV6-1 and TRBJ2-5, with D possibly matching TRBD1 (6 bases). V was pared by 8 bases and J by 1 base, with 11 bases between. Germline V gene sequence: CDR1 MNHNS, CDR2 SASEGT. The CDR3 is 13 residues long. CDR3 loop: CASPRTAQETQYF. In DNA, the CDR3 is TGTGCCAGCCCCCGGACAGCCCAAGAGACCCAGTACTTC.

This clonotype was observed at least ten times. J is TRBJ1-1 and V is TRBV6-6; D is undetermined. The CDR3 has 13 amino acids. V gave up 0 bases and J gave up 4 bases, with 6 bases separating them. Germline V gives CDR1 MNHNY, CDR2 SVGAGI (reference sequence). The CDR3 DNA sequence: TGTGCCAGCAGTTACTCTGGGAGCACTGAAGCTTTCTTT. Protein sequence: CASSYSGSTEAFF.

In this sample, this clonotype turned up many times. The V gene is TRBV7-3, the J gene TRBJ1-1; 7 bases are shared with TRBD1. In germline, CDR1 is SGHTA, CDR2 FQGTGA. V was pared by 5 bases and J by 1 base, with 4 bases of the junction left unmatched. The CDR3 covers 14 residues. The CDR3, as DNA: TGTGCCAGCAGCCCCGGACAGGCGAACACTGAAGCTTTCTTT. Residues: CASSPGQANTEAFF.